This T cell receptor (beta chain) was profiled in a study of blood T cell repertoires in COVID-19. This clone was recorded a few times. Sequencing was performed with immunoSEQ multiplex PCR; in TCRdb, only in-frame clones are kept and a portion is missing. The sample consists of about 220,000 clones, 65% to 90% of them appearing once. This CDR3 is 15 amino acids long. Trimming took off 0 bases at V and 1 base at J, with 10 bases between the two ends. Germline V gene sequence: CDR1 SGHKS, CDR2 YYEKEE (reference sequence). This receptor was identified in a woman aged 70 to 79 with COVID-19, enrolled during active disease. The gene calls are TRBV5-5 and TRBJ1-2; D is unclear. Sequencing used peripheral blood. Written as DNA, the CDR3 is TGTGCCAGCAGCTTGGTTACAGATCTTAACTATGGCTACACCTTC. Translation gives CASSLVTDLNYGYTF.